The 8 T cell receptor beta chains in this list originate from one sample, sequenced in a study of spatial heterogeneity in lung cancer. From the 5' RACE reads, TCRdb called clonotypes with MiXCR, one entry per CDR3 protein. The sample contains 1,500 to 2,000 distinct CDR3 sequences, roughly 5.6% of which appear only once. Time point described: sample taken at primary tumor resection. The material was normal lung tissue next to the tumor, obtained at surgery. These receptors originate from a female donor with early-stage non-small cell lung cancer.

Sample share makes this clonotype medium-sized. V gene TRBV6-2 or TRBV6-3 combines with J gene TRBJ2-1, with TRBD2 identical over 7 bases. The CDR3 is 13 residues long. Trimming removed 2 bases from V and 13 bases from J; junction bases left unmatched: 8. Germline V CDR1 and CDR2: MNHEY, SVGEGT. This CDR3 is CASSYIGGLGQFF. DNA of the CDR3: TGTGCCAGCAGTTACATTGGCGGACTAGGCCAGTTCTTC.

By its share, this clonotype is medium-sized. The chain joins TRBV3-1 to TRBJ2-2; 7 bases align to TRBD2. V lost 6 bases to trimming and J lost 7 bases; unmatched junction nucleotides: 8. CDR1 and CDR2 from the germline V gene are LGHDT and YNNKEL (reference sequence). The CDR3 loop spans 14 amino acids. CDR3 amino acids: CASSKAGSDGELFF. CDR3 DNA sequence: TGTGCCAGCAGTAAAGCGGGGTCTGACGGGGAGCTGTTTTTT. Looking up the rest from reference TRBV3-1 and TRBJ2-2 gives the full variable domain: DTAVSQTPKYLVTQMGNDKSIKCEQNLGHDTMYWYKQDSKKFLKIMFSYNNKELIINETVPNRFSPKSPDKAHLNLHINSLELGDSAVYFCASSKAGSDGELFFGEGSRLTVL.

About this clonotype itself: Likely a read error: the CDR3 ends without its conserved phenylalanine or tryptophan. J is TRBJ1-3 and V is TRBV11-1; D is uncertain. The CDR3 consists of 19 residues. The V gene lost 5 bases and the J gene lost 7 bases, with 30 bases spanning the gap. Germline assignment: CDR1 SGHAT and CDR2 FQDESV (reference sequence). The CDR3 nucleotides are TGTGCCAGCAGCCTCTTGGTAGTATCATTATCCCAAGCGGAGAACACCATATATTCT. Translation gives CASSLLVVSLSQAENTIYS.

By sample fraction, this clonotype is large. The V gene is TRBV5-6, the J gene TRBJ1-1; D is unclear. Trimming took off 3 bases at V and 6 bases at J, with 12 bases between the two ends. The CDR3 sequence is 13 residues long. CDR1 and CDR2 (germline): SGHDT, YYEEEE. The CDR3, as DNA: TGTGCCAGCAGCTGTCTAATGTGCGCTGAAGCTTTCTTT. It codes for CASSCLMCAEAFF.

This clonotype is deemed medium-sized. The chain combines TRBV10-3 with TRBJ2-7; tentatively, D is TRBD2 (6 bases). This CDR3 is 11 amino acids long. Germline V gives CDR1 ENHRY, CDR2 SYGVKD. V dropped 10 bases and J dropped 7 bases, with 14 bases sitting between them. The CDR3 is CATGLTSEQYF. CDR3 sequence (DNA): TGTGCCACCGGATTGACTAGTGAGCAGTACTTC.

This clonotype is medium-sized in the sample. The V call is TRBV28, the J call TRBJ2-5, with D perhaps TRBD2 (6 bases). The CDR3 totals 16 residues. Germline assignment: CDR1 MDHEN and CDR2 SYDVKM. Trimming removed 2 bases from V and 4 bases from J, with 17 bases in between. This CDR3 reads CASSLETRRRGETQYF. In DNA form, the CDR3 reads TGTGCCAGCAGTTTAGAGACTAGGCGGCGGGGAGAGACCCAGTACTTC.

This rearrangement joins TRBV19 to TRBJ2-1, with a possible D match to TRBD2 (5 bases). The CDR3 is 15 amino acids. The germline V gene encodes CDR1 LNHDA and CDR2 SQIVND (reference sequence). V lost 9 bases, J lost 2 bases, and 17 bases lay in between. CDR3 bases: TGTGCCAGCACCGGAGGTGGTGGTGCCTACAATGAGCAGTTCTTC. It yields the protein CASTGGGGAYNEQFF.

This clonotype ranks as medium-sized. A much larger clone differs from this one at a single base, so this may be a read error. V is TRBV7-9 and J is TRBJ1-1, with no clear D. Deletions cut 5 bases from V and 3 bases from J, with 10 bases between. Germline values: CDR1 SEHNR, CDR2 FQNEAQ (reference sequence). CDR3 length: 13 amino acids. The CDR3 sequence is CASSLSDYTEAFF. The CDR3 DNA reads as TGTGCCAGCAGCCTTTCCGACTACACTGAAGCTTTCTTT. The whole variable domain, filled in from reference TRBV7-9 and TRBJ1-1, reads DTGVSQNPRHKITKRGQNVTFRCDPISEHNRLYWYRQTLGQGPEFLTYFQNEAQLEKSRLLSDRFSAERPKGSFSTLEIQRTEQGDSAMYLCASSLSDYTEAFFGQGTRLTVV.